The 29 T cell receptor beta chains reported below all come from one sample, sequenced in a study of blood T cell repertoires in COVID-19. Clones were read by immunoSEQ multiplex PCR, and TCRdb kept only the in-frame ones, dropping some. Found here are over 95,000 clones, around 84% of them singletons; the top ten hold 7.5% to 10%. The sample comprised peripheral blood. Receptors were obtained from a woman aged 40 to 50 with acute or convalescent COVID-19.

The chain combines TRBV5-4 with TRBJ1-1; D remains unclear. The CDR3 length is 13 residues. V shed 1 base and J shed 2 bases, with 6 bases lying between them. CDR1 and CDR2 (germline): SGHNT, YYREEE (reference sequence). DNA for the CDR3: TGTGCCAGCAGCTTGATGACAAACACTGAAGCTTTCTTT. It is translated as CASSLMTNTEAFF.

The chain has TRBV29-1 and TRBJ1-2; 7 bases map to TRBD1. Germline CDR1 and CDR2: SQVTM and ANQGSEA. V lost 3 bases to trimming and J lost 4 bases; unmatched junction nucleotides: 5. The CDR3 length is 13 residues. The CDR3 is CSVETGSGYGYTF. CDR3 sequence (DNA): TGCAGCGTTGAGACAGGGAGTGGCTATGGCTACACCTTC.

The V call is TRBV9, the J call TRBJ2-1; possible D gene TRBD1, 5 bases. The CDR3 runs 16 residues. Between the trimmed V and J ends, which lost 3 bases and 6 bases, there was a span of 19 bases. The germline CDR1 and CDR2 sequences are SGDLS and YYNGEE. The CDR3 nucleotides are TGTGCCAGCAGCGCATCAGGGAATTCCGGTCGCAATGAGCAGTTCTTC. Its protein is CASSASGNSGRNEQFF.

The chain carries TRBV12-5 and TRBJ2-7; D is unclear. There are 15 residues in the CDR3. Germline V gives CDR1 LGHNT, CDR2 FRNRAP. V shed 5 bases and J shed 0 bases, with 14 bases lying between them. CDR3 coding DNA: TGTGCTAGTGGTCCGGAGACCGTATACTCCTACGAGCAGTACTTC. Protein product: CASGPETVYSYEQYF. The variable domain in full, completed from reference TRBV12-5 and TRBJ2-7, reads DARVTQTPRHKVTEMGQEVTMRCQPILGHNTVFWYRQTMMQGLELLAYFRNRAPLDDSGMPKDRFSAEMPDATLATLKIQPSEPRDSAVYFCASGPETVYSYEQYFGPGTRLTVT.

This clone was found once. CDR3 nucleotide sequence: TGTGCCAGCAGTTACAGGACTAGCTCCCTCTACGAGCAGTACTTC. This gives the protein CASSYRTSSLYEQYF. The chain has TRBV6-6 and TRBJ2-7; 8 bases align to TRBD2. CDR3 length: 15 amino acids. The germline V gene encodes CDR1 MNHNY and CDR2 SVGAGI (reference sequence). V was pared by 2 bases and J by 3 bases, with 6 bases of the junction left unmatched.

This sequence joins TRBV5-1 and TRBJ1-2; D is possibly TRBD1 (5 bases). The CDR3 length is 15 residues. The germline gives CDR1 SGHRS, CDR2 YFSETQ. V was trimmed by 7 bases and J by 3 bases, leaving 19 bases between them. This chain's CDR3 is CASRPYPTTDYGYTF. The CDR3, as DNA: TGCGCCAGCCGCCCCTACCCAACGACAGACTATGGCTACACCTTC.

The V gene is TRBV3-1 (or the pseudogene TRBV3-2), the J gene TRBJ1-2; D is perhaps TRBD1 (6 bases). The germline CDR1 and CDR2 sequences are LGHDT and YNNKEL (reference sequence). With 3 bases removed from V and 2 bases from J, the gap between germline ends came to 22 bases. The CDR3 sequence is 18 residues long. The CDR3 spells CASSQFISTGSLNYGYTF. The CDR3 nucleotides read TGTGCCAGCAGCCAGTTCATTTCGACAGGTTCCTTGAACTATGGCTACACCTTC.

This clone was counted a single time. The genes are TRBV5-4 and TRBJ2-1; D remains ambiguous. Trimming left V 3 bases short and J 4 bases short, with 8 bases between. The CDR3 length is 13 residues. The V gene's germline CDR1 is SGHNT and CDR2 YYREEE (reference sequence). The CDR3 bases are TGTGCCAGCAGCTCCAGGAATTACAATGAGCAGTTCTTC. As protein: CASSSRNYNEQFF.

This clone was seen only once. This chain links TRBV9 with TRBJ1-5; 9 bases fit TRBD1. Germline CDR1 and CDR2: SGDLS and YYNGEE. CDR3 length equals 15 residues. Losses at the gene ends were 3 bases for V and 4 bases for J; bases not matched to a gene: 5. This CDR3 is CASSGGTGSNQPQHF. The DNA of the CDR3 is TGTGCCAGCAGCGGAGGGACAGGGTCGAATCAGCCCCAGCATTTT.

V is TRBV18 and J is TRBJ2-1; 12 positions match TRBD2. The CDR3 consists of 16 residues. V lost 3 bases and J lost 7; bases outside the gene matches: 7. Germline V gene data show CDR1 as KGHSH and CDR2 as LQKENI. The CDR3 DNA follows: TGTGCCAGCTCACCCGCTGGACTAGCGGGGATAAATGAGCAGTTCTTC. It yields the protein CASSPAGLAGINEQFF.

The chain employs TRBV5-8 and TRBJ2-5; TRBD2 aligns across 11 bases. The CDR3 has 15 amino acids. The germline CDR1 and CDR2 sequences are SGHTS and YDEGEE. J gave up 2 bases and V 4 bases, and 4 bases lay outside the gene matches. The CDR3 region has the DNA TGTGCCAGCAGCCGAACTAGCGGGGGTCAAGAGACCCAGTACTTC. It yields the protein CASSRTSGGQETQYF. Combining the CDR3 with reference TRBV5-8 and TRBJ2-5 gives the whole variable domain EAGVTQSPTHLIKTRGQQATLRCSPISGHTSVYWYQQALGLGLQFLLWYDEGEERNRGNFPPRFSGRQFPNYSSELNVNALELEDSALYLCASSRTSGGQETQYFGPGTRLLVL.

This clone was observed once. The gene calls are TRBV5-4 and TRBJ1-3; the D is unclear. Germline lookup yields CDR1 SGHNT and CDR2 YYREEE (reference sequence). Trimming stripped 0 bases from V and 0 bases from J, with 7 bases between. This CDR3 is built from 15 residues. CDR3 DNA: TGTGCCAGCAGCTTGGCGGGAAGCTCTGGAAACACCATATATTTT. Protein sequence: CASSLAGSSGNTIYF.

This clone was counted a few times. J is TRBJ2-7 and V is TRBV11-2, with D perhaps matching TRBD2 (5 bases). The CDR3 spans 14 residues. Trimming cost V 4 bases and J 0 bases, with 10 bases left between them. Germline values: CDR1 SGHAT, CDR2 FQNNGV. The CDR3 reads CASSSKRSSYEQYF. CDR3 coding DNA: TGTGCCAGCAGCTCGAAGCGGAGCTCCTACGAGCAGTACTTC. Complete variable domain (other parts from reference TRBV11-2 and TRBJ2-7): EAGVAQSPRYKIIEKRQSVAFWCNPISGHATLYWYQQILGQGPKLLIQFQNNGVVDDSQLPKDRFSAERLKGVDSTLKIQPAKLEDSAVYLCASSSKRSSYEQYFGPGTRLTVT.

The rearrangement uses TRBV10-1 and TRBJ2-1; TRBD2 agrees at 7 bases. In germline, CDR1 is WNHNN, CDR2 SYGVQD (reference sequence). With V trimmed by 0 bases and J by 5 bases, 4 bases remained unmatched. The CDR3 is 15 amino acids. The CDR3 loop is CASSESGLKNNEQFF. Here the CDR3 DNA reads TGCGCCAGCAGTGAGTCGGGACTAAAGAACAATGAGCAGTTCTTC.

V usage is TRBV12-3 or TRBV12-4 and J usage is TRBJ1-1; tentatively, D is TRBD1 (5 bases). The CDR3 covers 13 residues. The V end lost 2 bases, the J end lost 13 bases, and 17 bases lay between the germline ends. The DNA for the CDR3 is TGTGCCAGCAGTTTAAGGGCAGGGTTGGGCGGTTTCTTT. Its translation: CASSLRAGLGGFF.

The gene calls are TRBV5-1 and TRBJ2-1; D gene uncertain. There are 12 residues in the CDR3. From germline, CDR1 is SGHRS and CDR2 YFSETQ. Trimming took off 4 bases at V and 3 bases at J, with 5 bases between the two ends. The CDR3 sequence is CASSVDYNEQFF. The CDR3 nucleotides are TGCGCCAGCAGCGTAGACTACAATGAGCAGTTCTTC.

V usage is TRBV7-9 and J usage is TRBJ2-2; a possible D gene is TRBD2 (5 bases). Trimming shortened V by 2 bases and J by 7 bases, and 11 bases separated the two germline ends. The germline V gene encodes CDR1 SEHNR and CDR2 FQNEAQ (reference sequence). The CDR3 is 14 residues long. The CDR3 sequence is CASSLYEGVGELFF. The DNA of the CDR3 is TGTGCCAGCAGCTTATATGAGGGTGTCGGGGAGCTGTTTTTT.

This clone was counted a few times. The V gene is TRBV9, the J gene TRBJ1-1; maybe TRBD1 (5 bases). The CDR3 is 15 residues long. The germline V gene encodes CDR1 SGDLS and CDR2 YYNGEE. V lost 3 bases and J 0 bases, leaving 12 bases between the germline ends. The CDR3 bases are TGTGCCAGCAGCGACGTAGGAGGGGTGAACACTGAAGCTTTCTTT. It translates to CASSDVGGVNTEAFF.

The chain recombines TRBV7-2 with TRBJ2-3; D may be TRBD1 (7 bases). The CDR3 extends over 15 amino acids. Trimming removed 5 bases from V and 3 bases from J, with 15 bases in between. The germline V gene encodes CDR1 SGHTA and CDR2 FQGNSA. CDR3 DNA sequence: TGTGCCAGCAGCCTTCAGGGGGGCCGGACAGATACGCAGTATTTT. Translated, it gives CASSLQGGRTDTQYF.

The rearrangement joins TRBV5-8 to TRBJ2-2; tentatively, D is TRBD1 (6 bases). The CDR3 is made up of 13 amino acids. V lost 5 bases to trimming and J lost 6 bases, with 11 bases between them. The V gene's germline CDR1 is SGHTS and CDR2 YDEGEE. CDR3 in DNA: TGTGCCAGCAGAATGAAGGGGGCCGGGGAGCTGTTTTTT. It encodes CASRMKGAGELFF.

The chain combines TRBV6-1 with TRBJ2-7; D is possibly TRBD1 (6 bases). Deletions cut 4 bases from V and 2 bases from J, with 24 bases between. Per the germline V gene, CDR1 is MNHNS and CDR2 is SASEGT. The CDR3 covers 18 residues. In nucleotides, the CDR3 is TGTGCCAGCAGTGGACCCACCTGGACAGCAATTTCGACCTACGAGCAGTACTTC. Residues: CASSGPTWTAISTYEQYF.

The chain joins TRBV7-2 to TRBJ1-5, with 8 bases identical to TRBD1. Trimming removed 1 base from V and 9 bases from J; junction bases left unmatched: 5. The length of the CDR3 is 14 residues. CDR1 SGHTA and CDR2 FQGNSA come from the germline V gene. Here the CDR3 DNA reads TGTGCCAGCAGCTTAGGTACAGGGGGTAGGCCCCAGCATTTT. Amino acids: CASSLGTGGRPQHF.

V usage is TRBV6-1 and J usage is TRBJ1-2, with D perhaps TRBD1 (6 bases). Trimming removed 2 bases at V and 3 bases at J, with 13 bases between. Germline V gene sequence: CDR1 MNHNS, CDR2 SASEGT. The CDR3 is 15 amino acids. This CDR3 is CASSEIFRGDYGYTF. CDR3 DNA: TGTGCCAGCAGTGAAATATTCAGGGGAGACTATGGCTACACCTTC.

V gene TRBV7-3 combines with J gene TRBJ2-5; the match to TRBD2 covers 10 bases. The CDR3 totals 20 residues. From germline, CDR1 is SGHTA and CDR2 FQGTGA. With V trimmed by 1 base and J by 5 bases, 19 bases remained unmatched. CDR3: CASSLRGGLAGVSSRETQYF. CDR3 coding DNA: TGTGCCAGCAGCTTAAGGGGAGGGCTAGCGGGGGTATCCTCCCGGGAGACCCAGTACTTC. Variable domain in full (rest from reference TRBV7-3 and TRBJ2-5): GAGVSQTPSNKVTEKGKYVELRCDPISGHTALYWYRQSLGQGPEFLIYFQGTGAADDSGLPNDRFFAVRPEGSVSTLKIQRTERGDSAVYLCASSLRGGLAGVSSRETQYFGPGTRLLVL.

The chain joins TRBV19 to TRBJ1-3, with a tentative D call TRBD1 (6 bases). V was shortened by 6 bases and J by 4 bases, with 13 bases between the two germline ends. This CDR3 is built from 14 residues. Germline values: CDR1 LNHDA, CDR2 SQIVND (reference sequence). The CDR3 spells CASSPRDKGNTIYF. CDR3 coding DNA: TGTGCCAGTAGCCCCCGGGACAAAGGAAACACCATATATTTT.

CDR3 in amino acids: CASSRGGAYGYTF. CDR3 nucleotide sequence: TGTGCCAGCAGCAGAGGGGGGGCCTATGGCTACACCTTC. The J gene is TRBJ1-2, the V gene TRBV13; a weak D match, TRBD1 (6 bases). Germline lookup yields CDR1 PRHDT and CDR2 FYEKMQ (reference sequence). CDR3 length: 13 amino acids. The V end lost 5 bases, the J end lost 4 bases, and 11 bases lay between the germline ends.

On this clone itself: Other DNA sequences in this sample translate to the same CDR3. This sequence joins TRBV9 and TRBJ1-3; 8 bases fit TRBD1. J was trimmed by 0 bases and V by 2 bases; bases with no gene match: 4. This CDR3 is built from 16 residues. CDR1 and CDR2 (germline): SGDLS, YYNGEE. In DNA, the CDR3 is TGTGCCAGCAGCGTGGGGGACAGGAGCTCTGGAAACACCATATATTTT. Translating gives CASSVGDRSSGNTIYF.

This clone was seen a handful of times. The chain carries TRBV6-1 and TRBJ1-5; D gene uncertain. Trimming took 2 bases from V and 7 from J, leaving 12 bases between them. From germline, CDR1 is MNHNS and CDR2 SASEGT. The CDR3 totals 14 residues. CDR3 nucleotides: TGTGCCAGCAGTGAATTGAGGGTGGGACAGCCCCAGCATTTT. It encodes CASSELRVGQPQHF.

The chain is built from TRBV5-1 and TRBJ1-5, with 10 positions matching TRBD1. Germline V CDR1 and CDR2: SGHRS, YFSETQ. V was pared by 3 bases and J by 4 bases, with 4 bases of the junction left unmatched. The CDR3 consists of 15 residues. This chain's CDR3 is CASSSGQGINQPQHF. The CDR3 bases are TGCGCCAGCAGCTCGGGACAGGGGATTAATCAGCCCCAGCATTTT.